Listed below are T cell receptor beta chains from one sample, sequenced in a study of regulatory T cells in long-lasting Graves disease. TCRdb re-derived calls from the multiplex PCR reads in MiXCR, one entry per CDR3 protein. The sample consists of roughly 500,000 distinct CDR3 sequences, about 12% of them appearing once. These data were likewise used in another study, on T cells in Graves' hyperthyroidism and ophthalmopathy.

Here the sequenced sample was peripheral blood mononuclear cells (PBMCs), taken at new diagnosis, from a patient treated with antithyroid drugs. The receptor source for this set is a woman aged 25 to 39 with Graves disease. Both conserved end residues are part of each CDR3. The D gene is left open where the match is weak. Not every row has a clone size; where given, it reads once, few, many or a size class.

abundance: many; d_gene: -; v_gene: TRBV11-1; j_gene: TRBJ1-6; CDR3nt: TGTGCCAGCAGCTTCACAGGGTTTAATTCACCCCTCCACTTT; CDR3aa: CASSFTGFNSPLHF
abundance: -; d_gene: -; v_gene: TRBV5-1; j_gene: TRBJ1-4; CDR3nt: TGCGCCAGCAGCTTGATGGCCCCTAATGAAAAACTGTTTTTT; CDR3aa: CASSLMAPNEKLFF
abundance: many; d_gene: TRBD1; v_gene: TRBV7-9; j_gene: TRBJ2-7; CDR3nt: TGTGCCAGCAGCCTCGGGACAGCTCCTTCCTACGAGCAGTACTTC; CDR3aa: CASSLGTAPSYEQYF
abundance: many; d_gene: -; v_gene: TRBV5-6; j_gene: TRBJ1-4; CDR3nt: TGTGCCAGCAGCTTGGGGGCGACGAGGGGTCCAAATGAAAAACTGTTTTTT; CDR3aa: CASSLGATRGPNEKLFF
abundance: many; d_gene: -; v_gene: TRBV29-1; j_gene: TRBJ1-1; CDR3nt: TGCAGCGTAAGAACCCCGTCTGAAGCTTTCTTT; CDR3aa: CSVRTPSEAFF
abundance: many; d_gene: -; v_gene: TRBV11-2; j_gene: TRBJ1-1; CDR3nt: TGTGCCAGTGGACACCCCGGGGAGAACACTGAAGCTTTCTTT; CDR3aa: CASGHPGENTEAFF
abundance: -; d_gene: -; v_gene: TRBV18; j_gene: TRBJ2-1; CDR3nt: TGTGCCAGCTCATTAGCCGGGGCAGGTGGACACAATGAGCAGTTCTTC; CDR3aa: CASSLAGAGGHNEQFF
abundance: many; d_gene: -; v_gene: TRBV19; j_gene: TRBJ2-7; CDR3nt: TGTGCCAGTAGTCAAGGACTCGGCGAGCAGTACTTC; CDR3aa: CASSQGLGEQYF
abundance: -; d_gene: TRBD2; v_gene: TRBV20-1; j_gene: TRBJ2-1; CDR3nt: TGCAGTGCTAGTTTAGGGACTAGCTCGGTTGAGCAGTTCTTC; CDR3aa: CSASLGTSSVEQFF
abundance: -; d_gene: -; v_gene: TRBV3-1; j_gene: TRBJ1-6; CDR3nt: TGTGCCAGCAGCCAACAAGGGGATAATTCACCCCTCCACTTT; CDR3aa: CASSQQGDNSPLHF
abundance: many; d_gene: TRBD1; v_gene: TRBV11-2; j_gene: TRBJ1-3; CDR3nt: TGTGCCAGCAGCTTACCGGGACAGCACTCTGGAAACACCATATATTTT; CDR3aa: CASSLPGQHSGNTIYF
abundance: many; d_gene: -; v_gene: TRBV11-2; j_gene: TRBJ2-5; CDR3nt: TGTGCCAGCAGCTACGGACCCAGTCAAGAGACCCAGTACTTC; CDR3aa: CASSYGPSQETQYF
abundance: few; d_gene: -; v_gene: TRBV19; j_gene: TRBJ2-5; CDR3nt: TGTGCCAGTAGTACCGCAAGAAAAGAGACCCAGTACTTC; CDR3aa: CASSTARKETQYF
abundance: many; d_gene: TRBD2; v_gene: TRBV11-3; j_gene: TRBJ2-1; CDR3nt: TGTGCCAGCAGCTTCAAACGACTAGCGGGGGGCAATGAGCAGTTCTTC; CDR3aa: CASSFKRLAGGNEQFF
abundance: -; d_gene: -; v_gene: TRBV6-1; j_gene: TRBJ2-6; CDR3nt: TGTGCCAGCAGACCCCGTGGATTCTCTGGGGCCAACGTCCTGACTTTC; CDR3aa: CASRPRGFSGANVLTF
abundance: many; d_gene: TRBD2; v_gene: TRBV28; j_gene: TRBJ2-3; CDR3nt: TGTGCCAGCAGTTCCCCCGGACTAGCGGGAGATTCTACGCAGTATTTT; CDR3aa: CASSSPGLAGDSTQYF
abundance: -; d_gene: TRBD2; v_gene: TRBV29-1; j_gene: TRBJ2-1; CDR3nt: TGCAGCGTTGAAGCCCCCCCGGGACTAGCGGGGAATGAGCAGTTCTTC; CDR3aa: CSVEAPPGLAGNEQFF
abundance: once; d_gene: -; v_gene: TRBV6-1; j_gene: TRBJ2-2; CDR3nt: TGTGCCAGCAGTGAATCGATAGCCGCCGGGGAGCTGTTTTTT; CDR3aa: CASSESIAAGELFF
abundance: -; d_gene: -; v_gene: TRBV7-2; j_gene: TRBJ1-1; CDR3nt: TGTGCCAGCAGCTTACTGATGAACACTGAAGCTTTCTTT; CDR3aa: CASSLLMNTEAFF
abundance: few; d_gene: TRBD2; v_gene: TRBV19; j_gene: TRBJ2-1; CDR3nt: TGTGCCAGTAGTTCCGGGACTAGCGGGAGAGGCTTTGAGCAGTTCTTC; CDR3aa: CASSSGTSGRGFEQFF
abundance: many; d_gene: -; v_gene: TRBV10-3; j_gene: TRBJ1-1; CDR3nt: TGTGCCATCAGTCGGACAGCTCTCGAAGCTTTCTTT; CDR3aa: CAISRTALEAFF
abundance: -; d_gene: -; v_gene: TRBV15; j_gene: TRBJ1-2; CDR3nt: TGTGCCACCAGCAGAGATAGAGCAGCGAATGGCTACACCTTC; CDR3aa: CATSRDRAANGYTF